The 27 T cell receptor beta chains below come from one sample, sequenced in a study of CD8 T cells in Susac syndrome. Reverse transcription of roughly 0.5 to 1 ug RNA was carried out with random hexamers. Via MiXCR, TCRdb re-called the immunoSEQ multiplex PCR reads, giving one row per CDR3 protein. Among about 210,000 distinct CDR3 sequences listed, around 96% were seen once. The sequenced sample was CD4+ T cells from PBMCs. Receptors originate from a human donor with multiple sclerosis.

The chain combines TRBV6-5 with TRBJ1-2, with a possible D match to TRBD1 (5 bases). The CDR3 covers 14 residues. Trimming shortened V by 2 bases and J by 8 bases, and 15 bases separated the two germline ends. CDR1 and CDR2 (germline): MNHEY, SVGAGI. The CDR3 region is CASSYMGQLSGYTF. CDR3 DNA sequence: TGTGCCAGCAGTTACATGGGGCAACTGAGCGGCTACACCTTC.

The rearrangement joins TRBV3-1 to TRBJ2-1; 7 nucleotides match TRBD2. The CDR3 consists of 17 residues. CDR1 is LGHDT, CDR2 YNNKEL, per germline (reference sequence). The V segment lost 1 base and the J segment 0 bases; nucleotides outside the gene matches: 6. CDR3 protein: CASSQVWGGSSYNEQFF. The DNA of the CDR3 is TGTGCCAGCAGCCAAGTTTGGGGGGGGAGCTCCTACAATGAGCAGTTCTTC.

The V call is TRBV7-9, the J call TRBJ1-2, with D uncertain. Looked up from germline, CDR1 is SEHNR and CDR2 is FQNEAQ (reference sequence). Trimming removed 3 bases at V and 3 bases at J, with 8 bases between. CDR3 size: 13 residues. CDR3 bases: TGTGCCAGCAGCTTTTGGGATGACTATGGCTACACCTTC. It specifies CASSFWDDYGYTF.

The chain joins TRBV5-1 to TRBJ2-7; D may be TRBD1 (6 bases). Germline V CDR1 and CDR2: SGHRS, YFSETQ. Trimming cost V 1 base and J 3 bases, with 11 bases left between them. The CDR3 spans 14 residues. The CDR3 sequence: CASSLPDRSYEQYF. CDR3 sequence (DNA): TGCGCCAGCAGCTTGCCCGACAGGAGCTACGAGCAGTACTTC. Looking up the rest from reference TRBV5-1 and TRBJ2-7 gives the full variable domain: KAGVTQTPRYLIKTRGQQVTLSCSPISGHRSVSWYQQTPGQGLQFLFEYFSETQRNKGNFPGRFSGRQFSNSRSEMNVSTLELGDSALYLCASSLPDRSYEQYFGPGTRLTVT.

The rearrangement uses TRBV4-1 and TRBJ2-2, with D uncertain. V lost 7 bases and J 2 bases, leaving 2 bases between the germline ends. The CDR3 sequence is 11 residues long. Germline V CDR1 and CDR2: MGHRA, YSYEKL. CDR3 nucleotide sequence: TGCGCCAGCAAAAACACCGGGGAGCTGTTTTTT. It specifies CASKNTGELFF.

V and J are TRBV18 and TRBJ1-1; D may be TRBD1 (5 bases). This CDR3 has 14 residues. Germline CDR1 KGHSH, CDR2 LQKENI. Trimming took 4 bases from V and 3 from J, leaving 12 bases between them. CDR3 nucleotide sequence: TGTGCCAGCTCACTTAATATAGGGGACACTGAAGCTTTCTTT. This gives the protein CASSLNIGDTEAFF.

This chain uses TRBV6-5 with TRBJ2-1; 10 nucleotides line up with TRBD2. Germline V gene sequence: CDR1 MNHEY, CDR2 SVGAGI. V lost 6 bases and J lost 6; bases outside the gene matches: 2. The CDR3 sequence is 13 residues long. For the CDR3, the DNA is TGTGCCAGCAGGACTAGCGGGTTCAATGAGCAGTTCTTC. Translated: CASRTSGFNEQFF.

This rearrangement joins TRBV25-1 to TRBJ1-1; 8 positions match TRBD1. J was trimmed by 3 bases and V by 6 bases; bases with no gene match: 9. Per the germline V gene, CDR1 is MGHDK and CDR2 is SYGVNS. The CDR3 spans 15 residues. The CDR3 loop is CASRAAGTGHTEAFF. The CDR3 nucleotides read TGTGCCAGCAGGGCGGCCGGGACAGGACACACTGAAGCTTTCTTT.

This chain connects TRBV20-1 to TRBJ2-5; 7 positions agree with TRBD1. The CDR3 covers 13 residues. V gave up 5 bases and J gave up 1 base; unmatched junction bases: 4. Germline assignment: CDR1 DFQATT and CDR2 SNEGSKA (reference sequence). CDR3 amino acids: CSAGRDSQETQYF. CDR3 sequence (DNA): TGCAGTGCTGGACGGGACAGCCAAGAGACCCAGTACTTC.

This chain connects TRBV6-6 to TRBJ1-2; D is possibly TRBD1 (5 bases). Germline CDR1 is MNHNY and CDR2 is SVGAGI (reference sequence). The CDR3 length is 12 residues. Deletions cut 6 bases from V and 8 bases from J, with 13 bases between. The CDR3 DNA follows: TGTGCCAGCAGCCCCGGGGGGGTGGGCTACACCTTC. It translates to CASSPGGVGYTF.

This chain joins TRBV20-1 and TRBJ2-1; D is ambiguous. Germline CDR1 is DFQATT and CDR2 is SNEGSKA (reference sequence). Between the trimmed V and J ends, which lost 4 bases and 10 bases, there was a span of 8 bases. The CDR3 has 10 amino acids. This chain's CDR3 is CSATGPEQFF. Here the CDR3 DNA reads TGCAGTGCTACCGGCCCGGAGCAGTTCTTC.

V gene TRBV15 combines with J gene TRBJ2-7, with 11 bases aligning to TRBD1. Germline CDR1 reads LNHNV; CDR2 reads YYDKDF (reference sequence). V shed 1 base, J shed 4 bases, and the junction held 3 bases outside the gene matches. The CDR3 is 15 amino acids. DNA for the CDR3: TGTGCCACCAGCAGAGGAGGACAGGGGGCTTACGAGCAGTACTTC. Protein product: CATSRGGQGAYEQYF. The full variable domain, in which reference TRBV15 and TRBJ2-7 provide the parts outside the CDR3, is DAMVIQNPRYQVTQFGKPVTLSCSQTLNHNVMYWYQQKSSQAPKLLFHYYDKDFNNEADTPDNFQSRRPNTSFCFLDIRSPGLGDTAMYLCATSRGGQGAYEQYFGPGTRLTVT.

The chain employs TRBV28 and TRBJ2-1; D call uncertain. Trimming stripped 7 bases from V and 3 bases from J, with 4 bases between. Looked up from germline, CDR1 is MDHEN and CDR2 is SYDVKM. This CDR3 is 11 amino acids long. CDR3 coding DNA: TGTGCCAGCATTATCTACAATGAGCAGTTCTTC. It is translated as CASIIYNEQFF.

DNA of the CDR3: TGCGCCAGCAGTCAATCGGGGAGATATCAGCCCCAGCATTTT. Translated, it gives CASSQSGRYQPQHF. The chain has TRBV23-1 and TRBJ1-5; no firm D call. TRBV23-1 is placed among ORFs of uncertain function. Trimming took off 0 bases at V and 5 bases at J, with 8 bases between the two ends. The CDR3 is made up of 14 amino acids.

The CDR3: CASSDPVKWETQYF. The CDR3 region has the DNA TGTGCCAGCAGTGATCCGGTCAAGTGGGAGACCCAGTACTTC. This rearrangement joins TRBV25-1 to TRBJ2-5; no clear D. The length of the CDR3 is 14 residues. Trimming left V 3 bases short and J 5 bases short, with 13 bases between. Germline CDR1 is MGHDK and CDR2 is SYGVNS.

The chain employs TRBV13 and TRBJ2-7, with D hard to call. The V gene lost 5 bases and the J gene lost 0 bases, with 11 bases spanning the gap. The CDR3 spans 14 residues. CDR1 and CDR2 from the germline V gene are PRHDT and FYEKMQ (reference sequence). This CDR3 reads CASSPSLSSYEQYF. The DNA for the CDR3 is TGTGCCAGCAGCCCCTCCCTTAGCTCCTACGAGCAGTACTTC. The whole variable domain, filled in from reference TRBV13 and TRBJ2-7, reads AAGVIQSPRHLIKEKRETATLKCYPIPRHDTVYWYQQGPGQDPQFLISFYEKMQSDKGSIPDRFSAQQFSDYHSELNMSSLELGDSALYFCASSPSLSSYEQYFGPGTRLTVT.

The J gene is TRBJ1-1, the V gene TRBV20-1; weak D call: TRBD1 (6 bases). Trimming shortened V by 2 bases and J by 1 base, and 8 bases separated the two germline ends. The CDR3 covers 13 residues. Per the germline V gene, CDR1 is DFQATT and CDR2 is SNEGSKA (reference sequence). The CDR3 spells CSARTTGNTEAFF. CDR3 bases: TGCAGTGCTAGAACGACAGGGAACACTGAAGCTTTCTTT.

This rearrangement joins TRBV7-9 to TRBJ2-7; 9 bases map to TRBD1. This CDR3 has 17 amino acids. In germline, CDR1 is SEHNR, CDR2 FQNEAQ (reference sequence). The J segment lost 4 bases and the V segment lost 4 bases, leaving 14 bases of the junction unmatched. CDR3 amino acids: CASSSRRGGQGSYEQYF. The CDR3 DNA reads as TGTGCCAGCAGCTCTCGCCGAGGGGGACAGGGCTCGTACGAGCAGTACTTC. The whole variable domain, filled in from reference TRBV7-9 and TRBJ2-7, reads DTGVSQNPRHKITKRGQNVTFRCDPISEHNRLYWYRQTLGQGPEFLTYFQNEAQLEKSRLLSDRFSAERPKGSFSTLEIQRTEQGDSAMYLCASSSRRGGQGSYEQYFGPGTRLTVT.

The V call is TRBV5-1, the J call TRBJ1-1; D not resolved. The CDR3 extends over 15 amino acids. Germline assignment: CDR1 SGHRS and CDR2 YFSETQ. The V and J ends lost 0 bases and 1 base respectively, with 10 bases between them. The CDR3: CASSLAVHKNTEAFF. The CDR3 DNA reads TGCGCCAGCAGCTTGGCGGTTCACAAGAACACTGAAGCTTTCTTT.

This chain links TRBV6-6 with TRBJ2-1; weak D call: TRBD2 (5 bases). CDR1 is MNHNY, CDR2 SVGAGI, per germline (reference sequence). With 7 bases removed from V and 0 bases from J, the gap between germline ends came to 13 bases. This CDR3 contains 15 residues. CDR3 DNA: TGTGCCAGCAAGTTCCGAGCGGACTCCTACAATGAGCAGTTCTTC. Translation gives CASKFRADSYNEQFF.

The chain uses TRBV18 and TRBJ2-5, with TRBD2 matching 9 bases. Germline CDR1 is KGHSH and CDR2 is LQKENI. With V trimmed by 6 bases and J by 2 bases, 7 bases remained unmatched. This CDR3 region has 15 residues. The chain's CDR3 is CASSALAGKQETQYF. In DNA, the CDR3 is TGTGCCAGCTCCGCTCTAGCGGGGAAACAAGAGACCCAGTACTTC.

The V and J genes are TRBV25-1 and TRBJ2-2; D remains unclear. The length of the CDR3 is 13 residues. The V end was cut by 6 bases, the J end by 10 bases, with 15 bases between. Germline lookup yields CDR1 MGHDK and CDR2 SYGVNS. CDR3 nucleotide sequence: TGTGCCAGCAGGGGTGTAAGGTGGTTGGAGCTGTTTTTT. Its protein is CASRGVRWLELFF.

This clonotype was picked up one time. V is TRBV5-4 and J is TRBJ1-1, with D perhaps matching TRBD1 (5 bases). The CDR3 spans 15 residues. Germline CDR1 and CDR2: SGHNT and YYREEE (reference sequence). Trimming took off 3 bases at V and 0 bases at J, with 12 bases between the two ends. CDR3 amino acids: CASSSPGRMNTEAFF. The CDR3 nucleotides read TGTGCCAGCAGCTCCCCGGGACGGATGAACACTGAAGCTTTCTTT.

This rearrangement joins TRBV29-1 to TRBJ2-1; D is ambiguous. The CDR3 length is 12 residues. Germline CDR1 and CDR2: SQVTM and ANQGSEA. V lost 8 bases and J 3 bases, leaving 11 bases between the germline ends. CDR3 coding DNA: TGCAGCTTTTTGACGTTCTACAATGAGCAGTTCTTC. Protein sequence: CSFLTFYNEQFF.

The chain carries TRBV19 and TRBJ1-2; TRBD1 aligns across 10 bases. V was clipped by 6 bases and J by 2 bases; unmatched bases: 6. The germline gives CDR1 LNHDA, CDR2 SQIVND (reference sequence). The CDR3 loop spans 15 amino acids. CDR3 nucleotides: TGTGCCAGTAGGCACGGACAGGGGGTAAACTATGGCTACACCTTC. Encoded protein: CASRHGQGVNYGYTF.

V usage is TRBV6-5 and J usage is TRBJ2-1; D gene ambiguous. V lost 6 bases, J lost 6 bases, and 15 bases lay in between. Germline V gene data show CDR1 as MNHEY and CDR2 as SVGAGI. This CDR3 is built from 14 residues. As DNA, the CDR3 is TGTGCCAGCAGGCCCCCTATGCTGCTCAATGAGCAGTTCTTC. Protein sequence: CASRPPMLLNEQFF.

The sample holds one count of this clonotype. The V and J genes are TRBV6-6 and TRBJ1-5; D remains ambiguous. V gave up 6 bases and J gave up 2 bases, with 14 bases separating them. Germline V CDR1 and CDR2: MNHNY, SVGAGI (reference sequence). CDR3 length: 15 amino acids. DNA of the CDR3: TGTGCCAGCAGCTTAAAAGACTCTGGCAATCAGCCCCAGCATTTT. It encodes CASSLKDSGNQPQHF.